This TCR beta chain comes out of a study of T cells after yellow fever vaccination. Germline V CDR1 and CDR2: MGHRA, YSYEKL. There are 16 residues in the CDR3. V lost 5 bases and J 3 bases, leaving 20 bases between the germline ends. TCRdb processed the 5' RACE reads anew with MiXCR; each CDR3 protein has one entry. The sample has about 99,000 distinct CDR3 sequences, around 5.5% seen once. This clonotype has more than one count but fewer than ten. The specimen was CD8+ T cells sorted from PBMCs, collected 10 days after the yellow fever booster vaccination. The genes are TRBV4-1 and TRBJ2-7, with a tentative D call TRBD2 (5 bases). The receptor was derived from a man between 18 and 29 years old who received the YFV17D yellow fever vaccine. CDR3 coding DNA: TGCGCCAGCAGCTTAACCCCCCGGGATCCGTTCTACGAGCAGTACTTC. Translating gives CASSLTPRDPFYEQYF.